A selection of T cell receptor beta chains follows, all from one sample in a study of post-analysis software for immune sequencing data. MiXCR was run by TCRdb on the PCR reads, yielding one entry per CDR3 protein. Among some 690,000 distinct CDR3 sequences listed, 25% to 30% were seen once. Sequencing was carried out using blood. The receptor set was obtained from a girl under 18 with multiple sclerosis. CDR3s include the opening cysteine and the closing phenylalanine or tryptophan. Fields, in order: clone size, D gene, V gene, J gene, CDR3 protein, CDR3 DNA. The D gene is left open where the match is weak. A row's size may be missing; if present it is once, few, many or a size class.

size: -; D: -; V: TRBV6-5; J: TRBJ2-1; CDR3: CASSYSQGAGAPNEQFF; DNA: TGTGCCAGCAGTTACTCCCAAGGGGCGGGGGCTCCCAATGAGCAGTTCTTC
size: -; D: -; V: TRBV7-6; J: TRBJ2-7; CDR3: CASSLAHRAGYEQYF; DNA: TGTGCCAGCAGCTTAGCGCACAGGGCTGGGTACGAGCAGTACTTC
size: -; D: -; V: TRBV6-2/TRBV6-3; J: TRBJ2-1; CDR3: CASSYSPTRNNEQFF; DNA: TGTGCCAGCAGTTACTCTCCTACTAGGAACAATGAGCAGTTCTTC
size: -; D: TRBD2; V: TRBV4-3; J: TRBJ2-7; CDR3: CASSRYAGGPTEQYF; DNA: TGCGCCAGCAGCCGCTACGCGGGAGGCCCCACCGAGCAGTACTTC
size: -; D: TRBD1; V: TRBV6-5; J: TRBJ1-5; CDR3: CAGSPRQGYQPQHF; DNA: TGTGCCGGCAGTCCTCGACAGGGCTATCAGCCCCAGCATTTT
size: few; D: -; V: TRBV27; J: TRBJ1-4; CDR3: CASRPDIVNEKLFF; DNA: TGTGCCAGCAGGCCGGACATCGTAAATGAAAAACTGTTTTTT
size: few; D: TRBD2; V: TRBV5-1; J: TRBJ2-3; CDR3: CASSHGLAGTNTDTQYF; DNA: TGCGCCAGCAGCCACGGACTAGCGGGGACAAACACAGATACGCAGTATTTT
size: -; D: -; V: TRBV7-9; J: TRBJ2-4; CDR3: CASSPATAYKQYF; DNA: TGTGCCAGCAGCCCTGCCACCGCCTACAAGCAGTACTTC
size: once; D: TRBD1; V: TRBV6-6; J: TRBJ2-7; CDR3: CAGSSMTGENPYEQYF; DNA: TGTGCCGGCAGTTCCATGACAGGGGAGAACCCCTACGAGCAGTACTTC
size: -; D: TRBD2; V: TRBV10-3; J: TRBJ2-3; CDR3: CAISERAGEDTQYF; DNA: TGTGCCATCAGTGAGCGGGCGGGAGAGGATACGCAGTATTTT
size: few; D: -; V: TRBV3-1; J: TRBJ2-5; CDR3: CASSQVMRAQETQYF; DNA: TGTGCCAGCAGCCAAGTCATGAGAGCACAAGAGACCCAGTACTTC
size: few; D: -; V: TRBV3-1; J: TRBJ2-3; CDR3: CASSPKLFRTGTITDTQYF; DNA: TGTGCCAGCAGCCCTAAATTATTCCGGACAGGGACTATCACAGATACGCAGTATTTT
size: -; D: -; V: TRBV12-3/TRBV12-4; J: TRBJ2-5; CDR3: CASSLPSQLQETQYF; DNA: TGTGCCAGCAGTCTCCCAAGCCAGCTCCAAGAGACCCAGTACTTC
size: -; D: -; V: TRBV5-1; J: TRBJ1-1; CDR3: CASSLVQKNTEAFF; DNA: TGCGCCAGCAGCTTGGTGCAGAAAAACACTGAAGCTTTCTTT
size: few; D: TRBD2; V: TRBV4-3; J: TRBJ2-7; CDR3: CASSQGLATNYEQYF; DNA: TGCGCCAGCAGCCAAGGACTAGCGACCAACTACGAGCAGTACTTC
size: few; D: TRBD2; V: TRBV3-1; J: TRBJ2-1; CDR3: CASSQGLAGGAYNEQFF; DNA: TGTGCCAGCAGCCAAGGACTAGCGGGAGGGGCCTACAATGAGCAGTTCTTC
size: -; D: TRBD1; V: TRBV7-9; J: TRBJ1-5; CDR3: CASSLSPGGLNQPRHF; DNA: TGTGCCAGCAGCTTGAGCCCAGGGGGCCTCAATCAGCCCCGGCATTTT
size: few; D: -; V: TRBV20-1; J: TRBJ2-1; CDR3: CSAIVADSGPNEQFF; DNA: TGCAGTGCTATAGTAGCGGACTCAGGACCAAATGAGCAGTTCTTC
size: -; D: -; V: TRBV7-2; J: TRBJ2-7; CDR3: CASRPIESPYEQYF; DNA: TGTGCCAGCAGACCCATCGAGTCGCCCTACGAGCAGTACTTC
size: -; D: TRBD2; V: TRBV13; J: TRBJ2-5; CDR3: CASSSRTSGKRTDEQYF; DNA: TGTGCCAGCAGCTCCCGGACTAGCGGGAAAAGGACGGATGAGCAGTACTTC
size: few; D: TRBD2; V: TRBV20-1; J: TRBJ2-1; CDR3: CSARARGLAGVSEQFF; DNA: TGCAGTGCTAGAGCGCGGGGACTAGCGGGAGTATCTGAGCAGTTCTTC
size: many; D: TRBD2; V: TRBV6-2/TRBV6-3; J: TRBJ2-7; CDR3: CASGKGRLAGVRSYEQYF; DNA: TGTGCCAGCGGAAAAGGGCGACTAGCGGGAGTAAGGTCCTACGAGCAGTACTTC
size: -; D: -; V: TRBV12-5; J: TRBJ2-3; CDR3: CASGLPDLQELTDAQYF; DNA: TGTGCTAGTGGTTTGCCCGACCTACAGGAGCTCACAGATGCGCAGTATTTT
size: many; D: TRBD1; V: TRBV20-1; J: TRBJ2-3; CDR3: CSARDEGTGRGDTQYF; DNA: TGCAGTGCTAGAGATGAAGGGACAGGGCGGGGAGATACGCAGTATTTT
size: -; D: TRBD1; V: TRBV5-1; J: TRBJ2-2; CDR3: CASRPRGTGERFF; DNA: TGCGCCAGCAGGCCCAGGGGGACCGGGGAGCGGTTTTTT
size: -; D: TRBD2; V: TRBV11-1; J: TRBJ2-3; CDR3: CASSHLLTRTGLADRTDTQYF; DNA: TGTGCCAGCAGCCACTTATTGACCCGAACGGGACTAGCGGACCGCACAGATACGCAGTATTTT
size: -; D: -; V: TRBV28; J: TRBJ2-1; CDR3: CASRAGAGRDEQFF; DNA: TGTGCCAGCAGGGCGGGGGCGGGAAGGGATGAGCAGTTCTTC
size: few; D: -; V: TRBV6-5; J: TRBJ1-2; CDR3: CASSYPQGRGYTF; DNA: TGTGCCAGCAGTTACCCACAGGGACGTGGCTACACCTTC
size: -; D: TRBD1; V: TRBV7-2; J: TRBJ2-1; CDR3: CASSLAPLAGTGGLNEQFF; DNA: TGTGCCAGCAGCTTAGCCCCCCTTGCCGGGACAGGGGGTTTGAATGAGCAGTTCTTC
size: -; D: TRBD1; V: TRBV10-3; J: TRBJ1-5; CDR3: CAIGMDRDNQPQHF; DNA: TGTGCCATCGGAATGGACAGGGATAATCAGCCCCAGCATTTT
size: many; D: -; V: TRBV4-3; J: TRBJ2-1; CDR3: CASSQDSWPEQFF; DNA: TGCGCCAGCAGCCAAGATAGTTGGCCTGAGCAGTTCTTC
size: -; D: TRBD1; V: TRBV12-3/TRBV12-4; J: TRBJ2-7; CDR3: CASGGGTGLYEQYF; DNA: TGTGCCAGCGGAGGGGGGACAGGGCTCTACGAGCAGTACTTC
size: few; D: -; V: TRBV20-1; J: TRBJ1-2; CDR3: CSARRRDQWGYTF; DNA: TGCAGTGCTAGGCGCCGGGATCAGTGGGGCTACACCTTC
size: -; D: TRBD1; V: TRBV2; J: TRBJ1-2; CDR3: CASRGRDRNYGYTF; DNA: TGTGCCAGCAGAGGCCGGGACAGGAACTATGGCTACACCTTC
size: many; D: -; V: TRBV29-1; J: TRBJ2-3; CDR3: CSSTEASVITDTQYF; DNA: TGCAGCTCAACCGAGGCTAGCGTTATCACAGATACGCAGTATTTT
size: -; D: -; V: TRBV4-3; J: TRBJ1-2; CDR3: CASSQVGELAYGYTF; DNA: TGCGCCAGCAGCCAAGTGGGGGAACTCGCGTATGGCTACACCTTC
size: -; D: TRBD2; V: TRBV3-1; J: TRBJ2-3; CDR3: CASSQDSASGTTQYF; DNA: TGTGCCAGCAGCCAAGATTCTGCTAGCGGGACTACGCAGTATTTT
size: -; D: TRBD2; V: TRBV20-1; J: TRBJ2-5; CDR3: CSARVGTSGKETQYF; DNA: TGCAGTGCTAGAGTAGGGACTAGCGGGAAAGAGACCCAGTACTTC
size: -; D: TRBD2; V: TRBV7-9; J: TRBJ2-2; CDR3: CASSPRLAGGRNTGELFF; DNA: TGTGCCAGCAGCCCACGACTAGCGGGAGGGCGGAACACCGGGGAGCTGTTTTTT
size: few; D: -; V: TRBV9; J: TRBJ2-7; CDR3: CASSVAPSDEQYF; DNA: TGTGCCAGCAGCGTAGCCCCTAGCGACGAGCAGTACTTC
size: few; D: TRBD2; V: TRBV28; J: TRBJ2-7; CDR3: CASTIRTSRSYEQYF; DNA: TGTGCCAGTACCATCCGGACTAGCCGCTCCTACGAGCAGTACTTC
size: -; D: -; V: TRBV28; J: TRBJ2-3; CDR3: CASSSIRQSRSDTQYF; DNA: TGTGCCAGCAGTTCTATCCGGCAAAGTCGGTCAGATACGCAGTATTTT
size: -; D: -; V: TRBV6-6; J: TRBJ2-1; CDR3: CASSYSGTPPMRKFF; DNA: TGTGCCAGCAGTTACTCGGGGACGCCACCAATGAGAAAGTTCTTC
size: -; D: -; V: TRBV29-1; J: TRBJ2-7; CDR3: CSVEGGRSNEQYF; DNA: TGCAGCGTTGAAGGAGGGCGTTCCAACGAGCAGTACTTC
size: -; D: -; V: TRBV29-1; J: TRBJ2-2; CDR3: CSVVFGTGYKNTGELFF; DNA: TGCAGCGTTGTCTTCGGTACAGGCTACAAGAACACCGGGGAGCTGTTTTTT
size: -; D: -; V: TRBV29-1; J: TRBJ1-2; CDR3: CSSGGPNYGYTF; DNA: TGCAGCTCCGGAGGGCCTAACTATGGCTACACCTTC
size: -; D: -; V: TRBV6-2/TRBV6-3; J: TRBJ2-5; CDR3: CASSYSGSSETETQYF; DNA: TGTGCCAGCAGTTACTCTGGGTCTAGCGAGACGGAGACCCAGTACTTC